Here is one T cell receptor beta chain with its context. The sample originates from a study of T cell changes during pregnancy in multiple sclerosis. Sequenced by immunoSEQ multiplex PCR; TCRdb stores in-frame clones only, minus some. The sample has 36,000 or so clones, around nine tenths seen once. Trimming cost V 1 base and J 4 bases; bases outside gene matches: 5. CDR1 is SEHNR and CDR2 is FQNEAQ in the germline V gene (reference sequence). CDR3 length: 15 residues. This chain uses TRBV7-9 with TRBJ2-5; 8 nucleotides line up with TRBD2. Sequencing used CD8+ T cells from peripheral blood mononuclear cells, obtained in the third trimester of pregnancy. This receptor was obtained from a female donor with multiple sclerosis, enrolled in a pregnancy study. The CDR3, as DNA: TGTGCCAGCAGCTTAGTAGCCGGGGGGGGAGAGACCCAGTACTTC. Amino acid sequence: CASSLVAGGGETQYF. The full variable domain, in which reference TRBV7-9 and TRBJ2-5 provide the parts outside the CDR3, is DTGVSQNPRHKITKRGQNVTFRCDPISEHNRLYWYRQTLGQGPEFLTYFQNEAQLEKSRLLSDRFSAERPKGSFSTLEIQRTEQGDSAMYLCASSLVAGGGETQYFGPGTRLLVL.